Below, 27 T cell receptor beta chains from the same sample are listed, as sequenced in a study of T-cell reconstitution after alpha-beta-depleted transplantation in children. Preparation of the TCRbeta library involved a method that used unique molecular identifiers. Each CDR3 protein gets one entry after TCRdb re-called the PCR reads with MiXCR. Of around 450,000 distinct CDR3 sequences in the sample, about 11% were seen once. The source was PBMCs, collected before TCRalphabeta/CD19-depleted stem cell transplant. These receptors came from a child between 2 and 9 years old with inherited bone marrow failure, due to receive a stem cell transplant.

This clonotype was seen at least ten times. This chain connects TRBV5-1 to TRBJ2-7, with 9 bases lining up with TRBD2. The CDR3 extends over 16 amino acids. J lost 0 bases, V lost 4 bases, and 8 bases had no gene match. Germline CDR1 is SGHRS and CDR2 is YFSETQ. DNA of the CDR3: TGCGCCAGCAGCCGGCAGACTAGCGGAGCCTCCTACGAGCAGTACTTC. As protein: CASSRQTSGASYEQYF.

This clonotype was detected a few times. This sequence joins TRBV5-1 and TRBJ2-2; perhaps TRBD1 as D (6 bases). V lost 4 bases, J lost 4 bases, and 20 bases lay in between. Germline values: CDR1 SGHRS, CDR2 YFSETQ. This CDR3 has 17 residues. Here the CDR3 reads CASSEQTGWMITGELFF. CDR3 bases: TGCGCCAGCAGCGAACAAACAGGGTGGATGATCACCGGGGAGCTGTTTTTT.

This clonotype appeared many times. The chain links TRBV10-2 to TRBJ2-3; TRBD2 aligns across 15 bases. Looked up from germline, CDR1 is WSHSY and CDR2 is SAAADI. Germline trimming cut 7 bases from V and 5 bases from J; bases unmatched to any gene: 7. The CDR3 is made up of 16 amino acids. The CDR3 reads CASKKGLAGGGDTQYF. The CDR3 nucleotides are TGCGCCAGCAAAAAAGGACTAGCGGGAGGGGGAGATACGCAGTATTTT.

The V gene is TRBV28, the J gene TRBJ2-1, with D tentatively TRBD1 or TRBD2 (5 bases each). Germline V CDR1 and CDR2: MDHEN, SYDVKM. The CDR3 is 14 amino acids. Trimming left V 7 bases short and J 5 bases short, with 15 bases between. The DNA of the CDR3 is TGTGCCAGCACCATCGGGACCACTCACAATGAGCAGTTCTTC. Protein product: CASTIGTTHNEQFF.

The rearrangement links TRBV5-1 to TRBJ2-7; 12 bases map to TRBD1. The CDR3 is 15 amino acids. Trimming at V came to 4 bases and at J to 3 bases, leaving 5 bases not matched to a gene. Germline V gene lookup returns CDR1 SGHRS and CDR2 YFSETQ. CDR3 protein: CASSPGQGADYEQYF. In nucleotides, the CDR3 is TGCGCCAGCAGCCCGGGACAGGGGGCCGACTACGAGCAGTACTTC.

This clonotype was seen at least ten times. The rearrangement links TRBV12-3 or TRBV12-4 to TRBJ1-1; D is uncertain. Trimming shortened V by 6 bases and J by 3 bases, and 8 bases separated the two germline ends. CDR3 size: 12 residues. The CDR3 region is CASSLSDTEAFF. CDR3 nucleotides: TGTGCCAGCAGCTTATCGGACACTGAAGCTTTCTTT.

Remarks on this clonotype: Given a much more abundant clone one base away, this may be a read error. The rearrangement uses TRBV29-1 and TRBJ2-7; D is perhaps TRBD1 (5 bases). Germline values: CDR1 SQVTM, CDR2 ANQGSEA. The CDR3 is 13 amino acids. CDR3 sequence (DNA): TGCAGCGTTGAGTGGGCAGGGCGCCGAGAGCAGTGCTTC. Translated: CSVEWAGRREQCF.

This clonotype was picked up many times. The rearrangement uses TRBV5-1 and TRBJ2-1; D may be TRBD1 (6 bases). The CDR3 contains 14 residues. CDR1 SGHRS and CDR2 YFSETQ come from the germline V gene. Trimming left V 7 bases short and J 7 bases short, with 18 bases between. DNA of the CDR3: TGCGCCAGCCGGGACACACCAAATCTGAATGAGCAGTTCTTC. Protein sequence: CASRDTPNLNEQFF.

This clonotype was recorded at least ten times. The junction departs from germline at one end; a sequencing error may be responsible. The rearrangement links TRBV3-1 to TRBJ2-1; 10 positions match TRBD2. The CDR3 spans 12 residues. Germline CDR1 reads LGHDT; CDR2 reads YNNKEL (reference sequence). This CDR3 reads CASSHAGTSVSF. CDR3 coding DNA: TGTGCCAGCAGCCACGCCGGGACTAGCGTCTCCTTC.

This clonotype was counted at least ten times. The V call is TRBV4-3, the J call TRBJ2-3; 9 nucleotides line up with TRBD1. The junction had 4 bases not matched to a gene; V was cut back by 1 base and J by 2 bases. The CDR3 totals 16 residues. Germline lookup yields CDR1 LGHNA and CDR2 YSLEER. The DNA for the CDR3 is TGCGCCAGCAGCCAAGGGACAGGGGCCGTCACAGATACGCAGTATTTT. It translates to CASSQGTGAVTDTQYF.

This chain uses TRBV4-3 with TRBJ2-7; 9 bases map to TRBD2. The V gene's germline CDR1 is LGHNA and CDR2 YSLEER. The CDR3 loop spans 16 amino acids. The V segment lost 4 bases and the J segment 1 base; nucleotides outside the gene matches: 8. The CDR3, as DNA: TGCGCCAGCAGCCGGAATAGCGGGAGTTGGTCCTACGAGCAGTACTTC. Its translation: CASSRNSGSWSYEQYF.

This clonotype was seen ten or more times. The chain uses TRBV18 and TRBJ2-5, with TRBD2 matching 7 bases. CDR3 length: 15 residues. After removal of 0 bases from V and 7 bases from J, the junction contained 8 bases not matched to a gene. Germline V gives CDR1 KGHSH, CDR2 LQKENI. CDR3 sequence reads: CASSPPTSRQGTQYF. As DNA, the CDR3 is TGTGCCAGCTCACCACCGACTAGCCGGCAGGGGACCCAGTACTTC. Looking up the rest from reference TRBV18 and TRBJ2-5 gives the full variable domain: NAGVMQNPRHLVRRRGQEARLRCSPMKGHSHVYWYRQLPEEGLKFMVYLQKENIIDESGMPKERFSAEFPKEGPSILRIQQVVRGDSAAYFCASSPPTSRQGTQYFGPGTRLLVL.

This clonotype was counted ten times or more. The chain couples TRBV6-5 to TRBJ1-6; 9 nucleotides match TRBD1. Germline V gene lookup returns CDR1 MNHEY and CDR2 SVGAGI. The CDR3 covers 15 residues. Unmatched junction bases numbered 6, after V lost 5 bases and J lost 7 bases. The CDR3 loop is CASSLVGTGNSPLHF. Written as DNA, the CDR3 is TGTGCCAGCAGTCTCGTAGGGACAGGGAATTCACCCCTCCACTTT.

This clonotype has a handful of counts. The chain links TRBV5-1 to TRBJ2-1; the D is unclear. CDR1 is SGHRS and CDR2 is YFSETQ in the germline V gene. The CDR3 runs to 12 residues. V was shortened by 0 bases and J by 13 bases, with 11 bases between the two germline ends. CDR3 sequence: CASSLERHLQFF. CDR3 coding DNA: TGCGCCAGCAGCTTGGAACGGCATCTCCAGTTCTTC.

In its sample, this clonotype was seen many times. V usage is TRBV30 and J usage is TRBJ1-1; D possibly corresponds to TRBD1 (5 bases). Germline CDR1 GTSNPN, CDR2 SVGIG (reference sequence). V dropped 1 base and J dropped 6 bases, with 9 bases sitting between them. This CDR3 is 12 amino acids long. CDR3 in amino acids: CAWSARVSEAFF. CDR3 bases: TGTGCCTGGAGTGCCAGGGTGTCTGAAGCTTTCTTT.

This clonotype was found many times. The chain links TRBV7-9 to TRBJ2-1; D remains ambiguous. Germline V gives CDR1 SEHNR, CDR2 FQNEAQ (reference sequence). Trimming took off 6 bases at V and 7 bases at J, with 13 bases between the two ends. This CDR3 spans 13 amino acids. CDR3 in amino acids: CASRQERVNEQFF. CDR3 in DNA: TGTGCCAGCAGGCAGGAACGGGTAAATGAGCAGTTCTTC.

This rearrangement joins TRBV2 to TRBJ2-1, with D hard to call. Germline CDR1 reads SNHLY; CDR2 reads FYNNEI. This CDR3 has 17 amino acids. V gave up 5 bases and J gave up 2 bases, with 19 bases separating them. CDR3 nucleotide sequence: TGTGCCAGCAGTTCCGTCCCTGGTGCGCTAACCTACAATGAGCAGTTCTTC. Translation: CASSSVPGALTYNEQFF.

This clonotype was detected a few times. The chain employs TRBV10-1 and TRBJ2-7; D is unresolved. V was shortened by 6 bases and J by 3 bases, with 9 bases between the two germline ends. This CDR3 is 12 amino acids long. CDR1 is WNHNN, CDR2 SYGVQD, per germline (reference sequence). The CDR3 nucleotides read TGCGCCAGCAGCGGAATGGGCTACGAGCAGTACTTC. Its translation: CASSGMGYEQYF.

This clonotype came up many times. This chain uses TRBV4-3 with TRBJ1-2; 7 nucleotides align to TRBD1. Germline trimming cut 0 bases from V and 8 bases from J; bases unmatched to any gene: 9. There are 15 residues in the CDR3. CDR1 and CDR2 from the germline V gene are LGHNA and YSLEER. The DNA of the CDR3 is TGCGCCAGCAGCCAAGACCGGACAGGTTGGGAGGGCTACACCTTC. As protein: CASSQDRTGWEGYTF.

The chain has TRBV2 and TRBJ2-7, with D unclear. Germline-derived CDR1 and CDR2 are SNHLY and FYNNEI. V lost 1 base and J lost 2, with 9 bases in between. This CDR3 is 14 amino acids long. DNA of the CDR3: TGTGCCAGCAGTGAAGTCTACAGAACCTACGAGCAGTACTTC. Its protein product is CASSEVYRTYEQYF.

This clonotype was picked up many times. The chain links TRBV28 to TRBJ2-7; tentatively, D is TRBD2 (6 bases). V was cut by 3 bases and J by 3 bases, with 12 bases left in between. CDR1 MDHEN and CDR2 SYDVKM come from the germline V gene. The CDR3 length is 14 residues. The CDR3 here is CASSFWRVGYEQYF. The CDR3 DNA follows: TGTGCCAGCAGTTTTTGGAGGGTTGGCTACGAGCAGTACTTC.

Remarks on this clonotype: A read error may explain this, as a much larger clone is one base away. The V gene is TRBV7-2, the J gene TRBJ2-1; 7 bases are a match to TRBD1. V dropped 4 bases and J dropped 15; count of bases not matched to a gene: 15. The CDR3 is 14 amino acids. CDR1 SGHTA and CDR2 FQGNSA come from the germline V gene. In nucleotides, the CDR3 is TGTGCCAGCAGCTCAGGGGGTTTTGTAGGGCCCCCGTTCTTC. Translated, it gives CASSSGGFVGPPFF.

On this clonotype itself: This may arise from a read error, as a much more abundant clone is one base away. The chain uses TRBV12-3 or TRBV12-4 and TRBJ2-1, with 9 bases that match TRBD2. This CDR3 contains 13 residues. The DNA for the CDR3 is TGTCCCAGCCTAGCGGGGAACATGAATGAGCAGTTCTTC. It codes for CPSLAGNMNEQFF.

V is TRBV27 and J is TRBJ1-2, with 9 bases lining up with TRBD1. Germline lookup yields CDR1 MNHEY and CDR2 SMNVEV (reference sequence). This CDR3 has 14 amino acids. V lost 3 bases to trimming and J lost 4 bases; unmatched junction nucleotides: 3. The CDR3 DNA reads TGTGCCAGCAGTTTGGACAGGGGAGTCTATGGCTACACCTTC. It codes for CASSLDRGVYGYTF.

Many counts were recorded for this clonotype. The chain joins TRBV28 to TRBJ1-1; maybe TRBD1 (5 bases). Germline V gene data show CDR1 as MDHEN and CDR2 as SYDVKM. CDR3 length: 13 residues. V was pared by 5 bases and J by 6 bases, with 13 bases between. Here the CDR3 reads CASSIEGLAEAFF. CDR3 sequence (DNA): TGTGCCAGCAGTATCGAGGGGCTGGCTGAAGCTTTCTTT.

This clonotype was seen more than once but under ten times. This chain links TRBV10-3 with TRBJ2-7, with 7 bases aligning to TRBD1. V gave up 5 bases and J gave up 0 bases; unmatched junction bases: 7. This CDR3 comprises 15 residues. Germline V lookup: CDR1 ENHRY, CDR2 SYGVKD. DNA for the CDR3: TGTGCCATCAGTTCCAGGACAGGCGTCTCCTACGAGCAGTACTTC. Protein product: CAISSRTGVSYEQYF.

This clonotype was detected a few times. V is TRBV6-2 or TRBV6-3 and J is TRBJ2-7; a possible D gene is TRBD1 (8 bases). The CDR3 loop spans 15 amino acids. Germline V gives CDR1 MNHEY, CDR2 SVGEGT. Deletions cut 4 bases from V and 2 bases from J, with 15 bases between. The CDR3 DNA is TGTGCCAGCAGTTTACAGGGGGGGCCGACCTACGAGCAGTACTTC. Encoded protein: CASSLQGGPTYEQYF.